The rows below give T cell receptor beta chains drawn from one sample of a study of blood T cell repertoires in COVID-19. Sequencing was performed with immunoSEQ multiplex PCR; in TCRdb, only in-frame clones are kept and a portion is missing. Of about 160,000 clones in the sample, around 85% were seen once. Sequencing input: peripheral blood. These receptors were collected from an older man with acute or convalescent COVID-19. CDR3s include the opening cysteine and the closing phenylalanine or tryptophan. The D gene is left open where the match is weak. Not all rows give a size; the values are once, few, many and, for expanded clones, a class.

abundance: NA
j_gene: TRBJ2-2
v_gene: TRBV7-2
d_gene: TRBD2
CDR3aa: CASSYLSPGGPGELFF
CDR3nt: TGTGCCAGCAGCTACCTTTCCCCGGGAGGGCCCGGGGAGCTGTTTTTT

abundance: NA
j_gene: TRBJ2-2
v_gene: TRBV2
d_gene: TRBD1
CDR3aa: CASSDEQGAGFF
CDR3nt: TGTGCCAGCAGTGATGAACAGGGGGCCGGGTTTTTT

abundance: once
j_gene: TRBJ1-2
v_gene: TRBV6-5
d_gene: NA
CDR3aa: CASSFRLQGYGYTF
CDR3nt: TGTGCCAGCAGTTTTAGGTTACAGGGCTATGGCTACACCTTC

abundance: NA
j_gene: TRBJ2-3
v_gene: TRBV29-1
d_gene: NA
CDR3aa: CSVVGGTDTQYF
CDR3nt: TGCAGCGTTGTCGGGGGCACAGATACGCAGTATTTT

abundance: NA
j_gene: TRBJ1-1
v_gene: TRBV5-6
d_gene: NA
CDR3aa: CASSPYTNTEAFF
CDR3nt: TGTGCCAGCAGCCCGTACACAAACACTGAAGCTTTCTTT

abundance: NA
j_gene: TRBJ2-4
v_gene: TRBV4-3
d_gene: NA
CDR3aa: CASSPLGPLDYIQYF
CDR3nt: TGCGCCAGCAGCCCCCTCGGACCACTGGACTACATTCAGTACTTC

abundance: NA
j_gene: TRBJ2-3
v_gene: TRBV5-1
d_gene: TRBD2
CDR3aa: CASSSRTSSYTDTQYF
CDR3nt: TGCGCCAGCAGCTCGAGGACTAGTTCTTACACAGATACGCAGTATTTT

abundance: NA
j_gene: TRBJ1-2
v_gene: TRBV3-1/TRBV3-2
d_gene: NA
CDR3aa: CASSPQGRGSYGYTF
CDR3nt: TGTGCCAGCAGCCCACAGGGCAGGGGTAGCTATGGCTACACCTTC

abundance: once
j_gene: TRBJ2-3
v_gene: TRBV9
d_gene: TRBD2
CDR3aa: CASSASGGASGRADTDTQYF
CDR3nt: TGTGCCAGCAGCGCTAGCGGGGGGGCTAGCGGGAGGGCGGACACAGATACGCAGTATTTT

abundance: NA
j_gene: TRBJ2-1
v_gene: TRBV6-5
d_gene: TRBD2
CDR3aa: CASSRTSGSYNEQFF
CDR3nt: TGTGCCAGCAGTCGGACTAGCGGGAGCTACAATGAGCAGTTCTTC

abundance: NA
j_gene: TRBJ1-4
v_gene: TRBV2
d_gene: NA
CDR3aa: CASSPNLPGEKLFF
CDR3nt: TGTGCCAGCAGTCCCAATCTCCCAGGGGAAAAACTGTTTTTT

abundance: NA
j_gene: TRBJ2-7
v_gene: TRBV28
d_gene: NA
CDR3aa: CASSPTGTYEQYF
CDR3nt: TGTGCCAGCAGTCCCACAGGGACCTACGAGCAGTACTTC

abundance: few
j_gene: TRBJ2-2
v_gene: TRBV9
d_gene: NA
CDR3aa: CASSPERQLDTGELFF
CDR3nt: TGTGCCAGCAGCCCCGAAAGACAGTTGGACACCGGGGAGCTGTTTTTT

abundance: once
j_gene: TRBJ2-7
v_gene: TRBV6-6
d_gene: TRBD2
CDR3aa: CASSHIRQGARLAGEPLLYEQYF
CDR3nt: TGTGCCAGCAGTCACATAAGACAAGGGGCTCGACTAGCGGGAGAGCCCCTACTATACGAGCAGTACTTC

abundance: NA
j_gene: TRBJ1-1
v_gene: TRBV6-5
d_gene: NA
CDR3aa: CASSYSAGSWTEAFF
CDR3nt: TGTGCCAGCAGTTACTCGGCGGGGTCCTGGACTGAAGCTTTCTTT

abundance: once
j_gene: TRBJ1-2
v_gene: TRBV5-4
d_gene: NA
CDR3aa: CASSLAGRGGYGYTF
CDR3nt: TGTGCCAGCAGCTTGGCCGGCAGGGGAGGGTATGGCTACACCTTC

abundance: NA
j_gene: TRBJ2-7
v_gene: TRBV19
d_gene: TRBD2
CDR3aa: CASSLRASGTTYEQYF
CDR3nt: TGTGCCAGTAGTCTTCGGGCTAGCGGCACGACCTACGAGCAGTACTTC

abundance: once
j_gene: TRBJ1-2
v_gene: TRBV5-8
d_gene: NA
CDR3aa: CASSLAGWPGHGYTF
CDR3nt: TGTGCCAGCAGCTTGGCCGGATGGCCTGGGCACGGCTACACCTTC

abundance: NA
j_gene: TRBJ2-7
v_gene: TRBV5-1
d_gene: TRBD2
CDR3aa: CASRRTSGFYEQYF
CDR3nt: TGCGCCAGCAGACGGACTAGCGGGTTCTACGAGCAGTACTTC

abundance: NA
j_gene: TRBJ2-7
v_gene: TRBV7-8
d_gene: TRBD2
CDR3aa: CASSFTSGRVDHEQYF
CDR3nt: TGTGCCAGCAGTTTCACTAGCGGGAGGGTAGACCACGAGCAGTACTTC

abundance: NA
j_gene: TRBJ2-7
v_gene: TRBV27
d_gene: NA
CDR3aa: CASTRRAGANEQYF
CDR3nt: TGTGCCAGCACTCGCCGGGCGGGGGCAAACGAGCAGTACTTC

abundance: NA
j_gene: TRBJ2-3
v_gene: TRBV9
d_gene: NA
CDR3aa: CASSPWGSGTDTQYF
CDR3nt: TGTGCCAGCAGCCCCTGGGGTAGCGGCACAGATACGCAGTATTTT

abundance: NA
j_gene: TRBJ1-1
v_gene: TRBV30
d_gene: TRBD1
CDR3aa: CAWSLRGDTEAFF
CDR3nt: TGTGCCTGGAGTCTCAGGGGGGACACTGAAGCTTTCTTT

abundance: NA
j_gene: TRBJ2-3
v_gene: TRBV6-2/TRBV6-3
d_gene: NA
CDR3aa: CASSYGQRERNTDTQYF
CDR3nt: TGTGCCAGCAGTTACGGTCAGAGGGAGAGGAACACAGATACGCAGTATTTT

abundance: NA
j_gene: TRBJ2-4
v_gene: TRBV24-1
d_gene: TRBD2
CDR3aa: CATSDSRGRADKNIQYF
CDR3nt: TGTGCCACCAGTGATTCCCGGGGGAGGGCGGACAAAAACATTCAGTACTTC

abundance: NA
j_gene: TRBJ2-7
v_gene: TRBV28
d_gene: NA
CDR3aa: CASSLGGPPYEQYF
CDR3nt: TGTGCCAGCAGTTTGGGGGGACCCCCCTACGAGCAGTACTTC

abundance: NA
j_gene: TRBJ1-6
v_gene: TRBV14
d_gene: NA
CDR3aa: CASSQEGPNSPLHF
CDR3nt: TGTGCCAGCAGCCAAGAGGGGCCAAATTCACCCCTCCACTTT

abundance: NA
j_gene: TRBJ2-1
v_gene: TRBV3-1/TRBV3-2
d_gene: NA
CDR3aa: CASSRVGGAYNEQFF
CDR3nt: TGTGCCAGCAGCCGGGTGGGGGGAGCCTACAATGAGCAGTTCTTC

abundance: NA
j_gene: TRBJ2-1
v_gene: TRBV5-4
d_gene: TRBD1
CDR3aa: CASSLQTGGPYNEQFF
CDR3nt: TGTGCCAGCAGCTTGCAGACAGGGGGACCGTACAATGAGCAGTTCTTC

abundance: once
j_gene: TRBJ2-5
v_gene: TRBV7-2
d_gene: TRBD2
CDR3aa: CASSPRLAGVGETQYF
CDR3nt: TGTGCCAGCAGCCCCAGACTAGCGGGAGTCGGGGAGACCCAGTACTTC

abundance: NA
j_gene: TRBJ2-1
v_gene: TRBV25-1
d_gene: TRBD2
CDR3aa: CASSVVGGNEQFF
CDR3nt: TGTGCCAGCAGTGTAGTCGGGGGGAATGAGCAGTTCTTC

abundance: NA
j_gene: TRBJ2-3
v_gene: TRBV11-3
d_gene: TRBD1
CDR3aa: CASSLGQGTDTQYF
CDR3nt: TGTGCCAGCAGCCTTGGACAGGGCACAGATACGCAGTATTTT

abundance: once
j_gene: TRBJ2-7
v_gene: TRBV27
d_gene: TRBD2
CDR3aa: CASSLSLAGSYEQYF
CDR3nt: TGTGCCAGCAGTTTAAGCCTAGCGGGCTCCTACGAGCAGTACTTC

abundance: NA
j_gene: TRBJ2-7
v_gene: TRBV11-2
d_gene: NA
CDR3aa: CASSPGIAVPYEQYF
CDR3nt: TGTGCCAGCAGCCCCGGGATAGCGGTTCCCTACGAGCAGTACTTC